This T cell receptor beta chain was observed in a study of T cells of healthy individuals. TCRdb redid the calling of the 5' RACE reads with MiXCR, one entry per CDR3 protein. The sample lists about 96,000 distinct CDR3 sequences, roughly a sixth occurring once. This clonotype has a count of ten or more. The clonotype comes from a human donor in good health.

The DNA for the CDR3 is TGTGCCAGCAGTTTTGAAAGAAGCAGTCGTTTGGGAAAACTGTTTTTT. Translated, it gives CASSFERSSRLGKLFF. The J gene is TRBJ1-4, the V gene TRBV12-3 or TRBV12-4; the D is unclear. The CDR3 sequence is 16 residues long. With 3 bases removed from V and 10 bases from J, the gap between germline ends came to 21 bases.